This T cell receptor (beta chain) comes out of a study of blood T cell repertoires in COVID-19. It was during active infection that Seattle patients were enrolled and then longitudinally followed. Authors' analysis steps: Scientists estimated how many nucleated cells there were by amplifying reference gene primers. Method: immunoSEQ multiplex PCR; TCRdb's copy keeps in-frame clones and lacks some. The V and J calls and the clone size are those of that table, but D and trimming were determined from the DNA. Of approximately 160,000 clones in the sample, more than 80% were seen once. Germline CDR1 is LNHDA and CDR2 is SQIVND (reference sequence). V shed 1 base and J 9 bases; nucleotides not matched to a gene: 2. The CDR3 contains 12 residues.

The sequence was collected from a woman in her fifties or sixties with COVID-19, enrolled during active disease. Sequencing used peripheral blood. This chain connects TRBV19 to TRBJ2-7; TRBD1 matches at 8 bases. CDR3 in DNA: TGTGCCAGTAGTATAGGCGGGACAGGGCAGTACTTC. It is translated as CASSIGGTGQYF.